Described below is a single T cell receptor (beta chain) sequence and its context. Its binding antigen is unknown. Per-nucleotide qualities are absent, and no much larger clonotype sits a single base away. These data originate in a study of PD-1 blockade in mismatch repair-deficient tumors (dated by TCRdb to between 2016 and 2019). Describing the broader study: Between late 2013 and 2016, 90 or so consecutive patients with 12 mismatch repair-deficient cancer types, all previously treated and progressing, were enrolled in the trial. Deep sequencing of TCR CDR3 regions was used to track tumor-associated T cell clones in peripheral blood of patients responding to PD-1 blockade. The study at large found these results: Tumor-resident clones, often undetectable in blood before treatment, expanded rapidly after pembrolizumab and then contracted, generally before radiologic responses.

Libraries were prepared through the immunoSEQ multiplex PCR assay. TCRdb took this table from immuneACCESS and kept in-frame rearrangements with V and J called. Such tables lack part of the clones; where checked against another copy, unresolved V genes explain under half of the gap, and the rest is unexplained. The sample table contains around 37,000 clones; only one count was recorded for over 80% of them. The ten largest make up around 1% of the sample. CDR1 and CDR2 (MNHNS, SASEGT) derive from the germline V gene. Trimming accounts for 2 bases at V and 0 bases at J, while the number of junction bases matched to no gene is 8. The CDR3, from cysteine to phenylalanine, totals 19 residues. Just the 57-base CDR3 DNA is kept, in frame starting at base 1. Mismatch repair deficiency was established in every enrolled patient by polymerase chain reaction or immunohistochemistry. TCR sequencing was carried out for three patients who responded to pembrolizumab therapy. The phase II trial prospectively evaluated PD-1 blockade with pembrolizumab in advanced mismatch repair-deficient cancers, independent of tissue of origin. Serial peripheral blood T cell samples were collected before and at multiple times after starting PD-1 blockade. Blood sampling time points were reported as weeks after the first dose of pembrolizumab.

The chain is encoded by TRBV6-1 joined to TRBJ1-5, and 12 bases in between align with TRBD1. This sequence was found in an adult with mismatch repair-deficient cancer. Sequencing used PBMCs, obtained about 40 weeks after starting pembrolizumab. Here is the DNA: TGTGCCAGCAGTGAATATGGGACAGGGGGCGGTTATAGCAATCAGCCCCAGCATTTT. Its protein reads: CASSEYGTGGGYSNQPQHF.